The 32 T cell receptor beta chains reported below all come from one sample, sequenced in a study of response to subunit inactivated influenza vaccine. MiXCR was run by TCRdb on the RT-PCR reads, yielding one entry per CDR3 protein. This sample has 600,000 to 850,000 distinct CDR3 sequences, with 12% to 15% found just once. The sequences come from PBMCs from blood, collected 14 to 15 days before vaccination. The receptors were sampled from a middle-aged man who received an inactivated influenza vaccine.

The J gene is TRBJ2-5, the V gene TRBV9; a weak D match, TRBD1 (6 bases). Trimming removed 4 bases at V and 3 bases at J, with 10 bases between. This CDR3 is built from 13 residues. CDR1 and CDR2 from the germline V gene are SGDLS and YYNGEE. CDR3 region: CASSPEGEETQYF. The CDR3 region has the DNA TGTGCCAGCAGCCCCGAGGGGGAAGAGACCCAGTACTTC.

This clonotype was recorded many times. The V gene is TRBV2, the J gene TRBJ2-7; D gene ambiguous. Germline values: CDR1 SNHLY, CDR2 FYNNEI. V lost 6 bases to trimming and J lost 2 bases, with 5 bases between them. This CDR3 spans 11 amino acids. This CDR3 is CASSAAYEQYF. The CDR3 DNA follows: TGTGCCAGCAGCGCCGCCTACGAGCAGTACTTC. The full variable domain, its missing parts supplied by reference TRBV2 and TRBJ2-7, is EPEVTQTPSHQVTQMGQEVILRCVPISNHLYFYWYRQILGQKVEFLVSFYNNEISEKSEIFDDQFSVERPDGSNFTLKIRSTKLEDSAMYFCASSAAYEQYFGPGTRLTVT.

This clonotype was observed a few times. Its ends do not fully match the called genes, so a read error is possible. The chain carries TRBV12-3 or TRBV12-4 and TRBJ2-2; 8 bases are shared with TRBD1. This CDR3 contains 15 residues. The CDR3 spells CVSSLTGVYTGELFF. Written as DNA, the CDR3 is TGTGTCAGCAGTTTGACAGGGGTGTACACCGGGGAGCTGTTTTTT.

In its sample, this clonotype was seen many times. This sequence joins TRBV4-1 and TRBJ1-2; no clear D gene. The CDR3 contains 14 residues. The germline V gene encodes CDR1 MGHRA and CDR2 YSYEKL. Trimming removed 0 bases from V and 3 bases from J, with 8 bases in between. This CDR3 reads CASSQDYTYYGYTF. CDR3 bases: TGCGCCAGCAGCCAAGATTACACTTACTATGGCTACACCTTC.

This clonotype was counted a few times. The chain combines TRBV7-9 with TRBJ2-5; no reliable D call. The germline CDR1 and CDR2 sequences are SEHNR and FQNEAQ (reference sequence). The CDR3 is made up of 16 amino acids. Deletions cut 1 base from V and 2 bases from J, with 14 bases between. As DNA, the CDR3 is TGTGCCAGCAGCTTAGTAAACGAGGTCCTTCAAGAGACCCAGTACTTC. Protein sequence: CASSLVNEVLQETQYF. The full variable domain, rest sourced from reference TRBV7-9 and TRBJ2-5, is DTGVSQNPRHKITKRGQNVTFRCDPISEHNRLYWYRQTLGQGPEFLTYFQNEAQLEKSRLLSDRFSAERPKGSFSTLEIQRTEQGDSAMYLCASSLVNEVLQETQYFGPGTRLLVL.

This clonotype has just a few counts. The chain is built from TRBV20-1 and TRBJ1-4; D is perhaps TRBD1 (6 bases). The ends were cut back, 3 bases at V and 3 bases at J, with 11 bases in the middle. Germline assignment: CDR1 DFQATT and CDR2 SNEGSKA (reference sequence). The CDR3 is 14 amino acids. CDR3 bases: TGCAGTGCTAGTGTGGGGGCGGCTAATGAAAAACTGTTTTTT. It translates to CSASVGAANEKLFF.

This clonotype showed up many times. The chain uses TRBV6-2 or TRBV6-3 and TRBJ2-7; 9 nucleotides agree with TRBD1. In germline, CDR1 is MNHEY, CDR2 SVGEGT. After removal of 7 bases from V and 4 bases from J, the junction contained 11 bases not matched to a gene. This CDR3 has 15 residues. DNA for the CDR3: TGTGCCAGCACCATTACGCCGGACAGGGGTTACGAGCAGTACTTC. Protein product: CASTITPDRGYEQYF.

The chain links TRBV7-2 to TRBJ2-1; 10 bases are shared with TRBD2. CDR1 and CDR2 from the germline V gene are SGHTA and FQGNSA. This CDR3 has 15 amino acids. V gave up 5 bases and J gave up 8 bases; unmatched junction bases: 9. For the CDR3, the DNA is TGTGCCAGCAGCCCTCTAGCGGGAGTTATCCATGAGCAGTTCTTC. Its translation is CASSPLAGVIHEQFF. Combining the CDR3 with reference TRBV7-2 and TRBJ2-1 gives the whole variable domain GAGVSQSPSNKVTEKGKDVELRCDPISGHTALYWYRQSLGQGLEFLIYFQGNSAPDKSGLPSDRFSAERTGGSVSTLTIQRTQQEDSAVYLCASSPLAGVIHEQFFGPGTRLTVL.

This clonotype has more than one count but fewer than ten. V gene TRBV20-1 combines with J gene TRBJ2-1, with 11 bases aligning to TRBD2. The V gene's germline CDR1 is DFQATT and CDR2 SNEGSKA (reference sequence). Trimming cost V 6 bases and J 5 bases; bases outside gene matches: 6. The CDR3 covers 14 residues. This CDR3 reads CSAPTSGGNNEQFF. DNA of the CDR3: TGCAGTGCACCAACTAGCGGGGGCAACAATGAGCAGTTCTTC.

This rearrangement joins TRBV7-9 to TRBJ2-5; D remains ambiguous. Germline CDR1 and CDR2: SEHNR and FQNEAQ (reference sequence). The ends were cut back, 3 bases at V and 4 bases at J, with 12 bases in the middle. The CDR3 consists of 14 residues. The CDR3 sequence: CASSFVGKPETQYF. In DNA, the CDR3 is TGTGCCAGCAGCTTTGTGGGGAAACCAGAGACCCAGTACTTC.

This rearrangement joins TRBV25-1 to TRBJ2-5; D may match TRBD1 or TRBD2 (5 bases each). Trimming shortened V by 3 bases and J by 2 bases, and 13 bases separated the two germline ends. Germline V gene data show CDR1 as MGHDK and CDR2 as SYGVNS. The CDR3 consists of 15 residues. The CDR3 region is CASSDRGRLQETQYF. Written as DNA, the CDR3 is TGTGCCAGCAGTGACCGGGGACGGCTACAAGAGACCCAGTACTTC.

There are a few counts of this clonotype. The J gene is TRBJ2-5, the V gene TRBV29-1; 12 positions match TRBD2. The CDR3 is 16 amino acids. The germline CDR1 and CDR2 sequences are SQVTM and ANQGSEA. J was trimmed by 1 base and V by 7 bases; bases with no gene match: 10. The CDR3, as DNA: TGCAGCGCCATGACAACTAGCGGGAGGTTCCAAGAGACCCAGTACTTC. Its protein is CSAMTTSGRFQETQYF.

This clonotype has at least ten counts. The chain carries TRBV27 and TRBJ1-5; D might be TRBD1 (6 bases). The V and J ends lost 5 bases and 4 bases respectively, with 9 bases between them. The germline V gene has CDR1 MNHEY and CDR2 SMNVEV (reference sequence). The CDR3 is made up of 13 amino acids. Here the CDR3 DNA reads TGTGCCAGCAGTAGGACAGCTAATCAGCCCCAGCATTTT. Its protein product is CASSRTANQPQHF.

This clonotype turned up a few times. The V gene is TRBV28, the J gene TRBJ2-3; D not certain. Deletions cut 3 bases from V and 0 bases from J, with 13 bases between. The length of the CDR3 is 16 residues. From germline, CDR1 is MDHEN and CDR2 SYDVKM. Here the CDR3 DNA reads TGTGCCAGCAGTTTTGCTTCGTTCCCTAGCACAGATACGCAGTATTTT. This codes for CASSFASFPSTDTQYF.

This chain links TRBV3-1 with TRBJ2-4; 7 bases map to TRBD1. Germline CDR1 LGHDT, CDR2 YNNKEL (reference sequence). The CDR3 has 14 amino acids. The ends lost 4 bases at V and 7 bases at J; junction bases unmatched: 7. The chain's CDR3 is CASSPTGDGNIQYF. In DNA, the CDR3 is TGTGCCAGCAGCCCCACAGGGGATGGCAACATTCAGTACTTC.

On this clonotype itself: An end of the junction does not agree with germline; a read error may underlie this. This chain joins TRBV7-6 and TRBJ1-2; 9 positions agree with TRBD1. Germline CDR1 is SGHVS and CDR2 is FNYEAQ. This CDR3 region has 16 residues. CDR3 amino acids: CAISPKRTGAPSGYTF. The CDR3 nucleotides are TGTGCCATCAGCCCCAAGAGGACAGGGGCCCCTTCCGGCTACACCTTC.

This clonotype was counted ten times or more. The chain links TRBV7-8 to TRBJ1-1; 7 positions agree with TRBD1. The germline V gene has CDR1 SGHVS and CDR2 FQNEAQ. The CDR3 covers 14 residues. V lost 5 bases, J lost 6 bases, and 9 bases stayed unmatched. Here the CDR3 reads CASSADRVVAEAFF. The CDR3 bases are TGTGCCAGCAGCGCAGACAGGGTGGTAGCTGAAGCTTTCTTT.

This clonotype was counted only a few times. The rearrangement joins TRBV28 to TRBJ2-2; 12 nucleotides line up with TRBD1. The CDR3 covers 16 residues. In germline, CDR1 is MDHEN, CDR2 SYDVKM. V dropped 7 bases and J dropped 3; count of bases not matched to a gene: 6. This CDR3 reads CASKGQGASYTGELFF. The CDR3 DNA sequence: TGTGCCAGCAAGGGACAGGGGGCGAGTTACACCGGGGAGCTGTTTTTT.

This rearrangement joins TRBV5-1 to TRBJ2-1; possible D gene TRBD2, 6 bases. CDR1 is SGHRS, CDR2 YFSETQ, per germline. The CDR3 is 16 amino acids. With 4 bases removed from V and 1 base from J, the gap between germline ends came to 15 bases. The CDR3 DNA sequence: TGCGCCAGCAGCCCGGTAGGTAGCGGATCCTACAATGAGCAGTTCTTC. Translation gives CASSPVGSGSYNEQFF.

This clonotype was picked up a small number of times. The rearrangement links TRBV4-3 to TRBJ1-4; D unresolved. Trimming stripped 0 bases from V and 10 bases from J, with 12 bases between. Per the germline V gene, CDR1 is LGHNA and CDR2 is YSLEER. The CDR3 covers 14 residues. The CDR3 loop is CASSQDFSVGKLFF. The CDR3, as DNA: TGCGCCAGCAGCCAAGATTTTTCGGTGGGAAAACTGTTTTTT.

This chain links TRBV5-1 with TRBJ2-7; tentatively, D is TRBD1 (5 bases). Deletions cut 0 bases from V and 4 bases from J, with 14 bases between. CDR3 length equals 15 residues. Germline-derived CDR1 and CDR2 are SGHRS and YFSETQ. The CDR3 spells CASSLEFGAWYEQYF. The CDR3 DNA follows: TGCGCCAGCAGCTTGGAATTTGGGGCTTGGTACGAGCAGTACTTC.

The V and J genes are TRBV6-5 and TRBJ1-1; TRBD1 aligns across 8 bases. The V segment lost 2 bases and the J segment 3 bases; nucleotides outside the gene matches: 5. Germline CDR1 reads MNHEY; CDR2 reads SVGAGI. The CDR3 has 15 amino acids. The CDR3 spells CASSYTLQGDTEAFF. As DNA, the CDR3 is TGTGCCAGCAGTTACACCCTACAGGGGGACACTGAAGCTTTCTTT.

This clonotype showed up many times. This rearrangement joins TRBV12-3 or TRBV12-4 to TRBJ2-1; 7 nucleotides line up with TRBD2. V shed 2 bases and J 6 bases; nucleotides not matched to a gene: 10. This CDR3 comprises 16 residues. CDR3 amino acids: CASSLSRLASLNEQFF. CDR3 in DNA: TGTGCCAGCAGTTTATCAAGACTAGCATCTCTCAATGAGCAGTTCTTC.

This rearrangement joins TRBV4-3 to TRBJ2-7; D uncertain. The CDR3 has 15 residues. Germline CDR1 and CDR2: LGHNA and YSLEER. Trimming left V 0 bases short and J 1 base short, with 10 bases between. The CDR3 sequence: CASSQEWRISYEQYF. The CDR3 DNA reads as TGCGCCAGCAGCCAAGAATGGCGGATTTCCTACGAGCAGTACTTC.

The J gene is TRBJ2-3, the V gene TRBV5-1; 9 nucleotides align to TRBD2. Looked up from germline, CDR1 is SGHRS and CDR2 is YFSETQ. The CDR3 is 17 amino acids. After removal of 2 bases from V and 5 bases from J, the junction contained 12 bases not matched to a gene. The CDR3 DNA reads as TGCGCCAGCAGCTTAACGGGACTAGCTCAACGGGGAGATACGCAGTATTTT. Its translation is CASSLTGLAQRGDTQYF.

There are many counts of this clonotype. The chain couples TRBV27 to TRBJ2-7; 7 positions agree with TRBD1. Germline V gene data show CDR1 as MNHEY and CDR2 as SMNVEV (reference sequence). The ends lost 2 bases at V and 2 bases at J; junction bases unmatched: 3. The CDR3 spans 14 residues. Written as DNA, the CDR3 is TGTGCCAGCAGTTTACAGGGGGTACCCTACGAGCAGTACTTC. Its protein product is CASSLQGVPYEQYF.

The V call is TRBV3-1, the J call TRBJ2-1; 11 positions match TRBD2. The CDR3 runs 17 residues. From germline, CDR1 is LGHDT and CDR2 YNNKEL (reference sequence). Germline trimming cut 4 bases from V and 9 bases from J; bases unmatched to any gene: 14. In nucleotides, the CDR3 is TGTGCCAGCAGCCTGAGACTAGCGGGAACCGCGTGGGGTGAGCAGTTCTTC. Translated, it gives CASSLRLAGTAWGEQFF.

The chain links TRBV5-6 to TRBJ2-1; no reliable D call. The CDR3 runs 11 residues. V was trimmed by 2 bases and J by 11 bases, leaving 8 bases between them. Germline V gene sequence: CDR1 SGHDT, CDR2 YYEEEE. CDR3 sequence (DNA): TGTGCCAGCAGCTTATTTGGTAAGCAGTTCTTC. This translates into CASSLFGKQFF.

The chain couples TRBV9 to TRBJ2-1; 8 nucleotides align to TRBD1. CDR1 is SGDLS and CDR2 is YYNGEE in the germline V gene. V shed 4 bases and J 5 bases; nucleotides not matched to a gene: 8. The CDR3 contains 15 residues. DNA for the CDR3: TGTGCCAGCAGCATAACGGGACAGGTCGACAATGAGCAGTTCTTC. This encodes CASSITGQVDNEQFF.

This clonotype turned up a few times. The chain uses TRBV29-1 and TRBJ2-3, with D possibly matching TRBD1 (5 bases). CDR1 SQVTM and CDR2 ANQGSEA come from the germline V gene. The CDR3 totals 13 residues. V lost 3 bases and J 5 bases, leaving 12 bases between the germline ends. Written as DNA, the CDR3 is TGCAGCGTTGAGGGGCCACTTGGAGATACGCAGTATTTT. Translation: CSVEGPLGDTQYF.

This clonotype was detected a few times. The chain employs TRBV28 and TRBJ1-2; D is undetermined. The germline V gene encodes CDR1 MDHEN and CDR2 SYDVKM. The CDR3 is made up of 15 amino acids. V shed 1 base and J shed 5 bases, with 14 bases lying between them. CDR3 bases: TGTGCCAGCAGTTTATTAGCAGTAACAACTTATGGCTACACCTTC. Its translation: CASSLLAVTTYGYTF.

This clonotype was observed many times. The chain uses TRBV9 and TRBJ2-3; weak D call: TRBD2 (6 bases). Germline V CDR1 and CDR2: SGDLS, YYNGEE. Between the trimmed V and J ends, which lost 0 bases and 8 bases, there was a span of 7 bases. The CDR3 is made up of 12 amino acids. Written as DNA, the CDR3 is TGTGCCAGCAGCGTAGAGGGACTTACGCAGTATTTT. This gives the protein CASSVEGLTQYF.